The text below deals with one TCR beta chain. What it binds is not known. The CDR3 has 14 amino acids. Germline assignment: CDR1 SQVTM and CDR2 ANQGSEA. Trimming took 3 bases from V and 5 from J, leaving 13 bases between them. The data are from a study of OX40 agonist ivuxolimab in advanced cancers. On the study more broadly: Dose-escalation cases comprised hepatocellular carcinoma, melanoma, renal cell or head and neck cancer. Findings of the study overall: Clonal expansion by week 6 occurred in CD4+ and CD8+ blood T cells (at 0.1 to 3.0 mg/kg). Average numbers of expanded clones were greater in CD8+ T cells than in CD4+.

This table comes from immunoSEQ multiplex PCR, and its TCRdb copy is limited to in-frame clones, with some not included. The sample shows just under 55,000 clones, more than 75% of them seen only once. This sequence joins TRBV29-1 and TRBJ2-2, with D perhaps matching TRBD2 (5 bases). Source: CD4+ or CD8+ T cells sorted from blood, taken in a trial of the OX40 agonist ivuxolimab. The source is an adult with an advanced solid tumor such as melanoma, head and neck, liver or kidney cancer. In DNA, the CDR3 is TGCAGCGTTGACGAGGGAGAGGGAACCGGGGAGCTGTTTTTT. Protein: CSVDEGEGTGELFF.